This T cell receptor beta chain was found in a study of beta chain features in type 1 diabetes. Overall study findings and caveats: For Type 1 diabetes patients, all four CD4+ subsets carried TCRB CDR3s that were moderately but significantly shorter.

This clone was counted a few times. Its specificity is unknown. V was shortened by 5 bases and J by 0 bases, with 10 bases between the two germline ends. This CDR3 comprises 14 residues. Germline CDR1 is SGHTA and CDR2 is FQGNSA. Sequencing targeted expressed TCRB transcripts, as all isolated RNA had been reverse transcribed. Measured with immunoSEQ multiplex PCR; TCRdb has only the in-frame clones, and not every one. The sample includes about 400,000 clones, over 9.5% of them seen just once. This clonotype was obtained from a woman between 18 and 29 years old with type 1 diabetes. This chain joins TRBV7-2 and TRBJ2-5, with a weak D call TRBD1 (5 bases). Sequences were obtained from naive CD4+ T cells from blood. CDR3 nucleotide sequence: TGTGCCAGCAGCGCCGACAGTTACCAAGAGACCCAGTACTTC. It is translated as CASSADSYQETQYF.